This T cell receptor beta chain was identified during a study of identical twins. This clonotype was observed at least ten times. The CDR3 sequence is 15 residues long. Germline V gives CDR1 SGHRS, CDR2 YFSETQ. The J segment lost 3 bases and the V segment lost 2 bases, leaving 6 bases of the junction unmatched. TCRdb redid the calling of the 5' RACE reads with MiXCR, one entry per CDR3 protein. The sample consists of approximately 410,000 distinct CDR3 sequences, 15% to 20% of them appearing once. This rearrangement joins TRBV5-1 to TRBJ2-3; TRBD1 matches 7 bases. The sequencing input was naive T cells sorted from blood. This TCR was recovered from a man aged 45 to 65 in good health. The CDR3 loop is CASSLRQGVTDTQYF. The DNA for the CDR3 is TGCGCCAGCAGCTTAAGACAGGGTGTTACAGATACGCAGTATTTT.